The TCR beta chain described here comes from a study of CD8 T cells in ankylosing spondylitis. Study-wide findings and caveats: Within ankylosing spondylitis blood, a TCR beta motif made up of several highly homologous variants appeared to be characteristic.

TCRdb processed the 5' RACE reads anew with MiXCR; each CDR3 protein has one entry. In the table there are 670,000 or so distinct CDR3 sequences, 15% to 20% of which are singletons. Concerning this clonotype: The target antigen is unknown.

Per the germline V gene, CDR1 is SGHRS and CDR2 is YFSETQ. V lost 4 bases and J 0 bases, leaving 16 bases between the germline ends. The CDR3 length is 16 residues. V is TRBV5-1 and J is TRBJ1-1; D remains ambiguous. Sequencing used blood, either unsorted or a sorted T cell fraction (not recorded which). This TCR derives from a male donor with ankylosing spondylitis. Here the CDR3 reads CASSPSPGSMNTEAFF. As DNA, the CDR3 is TGCGCCAGCAGCCCTTCCCCGGGTTCCATGAACACTGAAGCTTTCTTT.